These 20 T cell receptor beta chains share one sample of origin, sequenced in a study of T cell clonality in common variable immunodeficiency. Clones were sequenced by immunoSEQ multiplex PCR, and TCRdb holds only the in-frame ones, with some missing. The profile covers 30,000 to 40,000 clones, none occurring a single time. Sequencing was carried out using peripheral blood mononuclear cells. The receptors derive from a person aged 18 to 70 in good health.

The table lists this clone with many counts. Coverage ceases 3 residues before the CDR3 finishes, and the germline J gene fills in the end. The genes are TRBV19 and TRBJ2-5, with 7 bases aligning to TRBD1. This CDR3 is 12 amino acids long. The V gene end was trimmed by 4 bases and the J gene end by 6 bases; junction bases not matched to a gene: 2. Germline V lookup: CDR1 LNHDA, CDR2 SQIVND (reference sequence). Incomplete CDR3 DNA: TGTGCCAGTAGTACAGGGGGAAAGACC. Translated: CASSTGGKT. The entire CDR3 is CASSTGGKTQYF.

This clone was seen more than once but under ten times. The read falls 3 residues short of the CDR3 end, and the missing part is taken from the germline J gene. V usage is TRBV25-1 and J usage is TRBJ2-2; D perhaps matches TRBD1 (6 bases). The CDR3 is made up of 13 amino acids. CDR1 is MGHDK, CDR2 SYGVNS, per germline. V dropped 10 bases and J dropped 6 bases, with 15 bases sitting between them. CDR3 DNA, as far as it was read: TGTGCCACACAGGGTTTAGGTGCCGGGGAG. Protein product: CATQGLGAGE. The whole CDR3 region reads CATQGLGAGELFF.

This clone has a count of ten or more. Coverage ceases 3 residues before the CDR3 finishes, and the germline J gene fills in the end. This sequence joins TRBV5-1 and TRBJ2-5, with a tentative D call TRBD2 (6 bases). This CDR3 comprises 12 residues. Per the germline V gene, CDR1 is SGHRS and CDR2 is YFSETQ. Trimming took off 3 bases at V and 4 bases at J, with 7 bases between the two ends. CDR3 DNA (partial): TGCGCCAGCAGCTCAGCGGGAGAGACC. Amino acid sequence: CASSSAGET. The whole CDR3 region reads CASSSAGETQYF.

Many counts were recorded for this clone. Sequencing ends 3 residues short of the CDR3 end; the germline J gene provides the rest. The rearrangement links TRBV30 to TRBJ1-6; 7 nucleotides line up with TRBD1. CDR1 GTSNPN and CDR2 SVGIG come from the germline V gene (reference sequence). This CDR3 region has 14 residues. Losses at the gene ends were 0 bases for V and 5 bases for J; bases not matched to a gene: 1. The sequenced part of the CDR3 DNA is TGTGCCTGGAGTGTAGGGGGCGATAATTCACCC. It encodes CAWSVGGDNSP. The full CDR3 protein reads CAWSVGGDNSPLHF.

This clone was observed at least ten times. Read sequence stops 3 residues before the CDR3 end, and the germline J gene provides the missing end. The chain carries TRBV20-1 and TRBJ1-2, with TRBD1 identical over 9 bases. Trimming took 3 bases from V and 2 from J; bases not matched to a gene: 13. This CDR3 contains 17 residues. CDR1 DFQATT and CDR2 SNEGSKA come from the germline V gene (reference sequence). CDR3 bases read: TGCAGTGCTAGTGACCCGGGACAGGGAAGGAGAAACTATGGC. Translation gives CSASDPGQGRRNYG. In full, the CDR3 reads CSASDPGQGRRNYGYTF.

This clone has ten or more counts. The read falls 3 residues short of the CDR3 end, and the missing part is taken from the germline J gene. The rearrangement joins TRBV4-1 to TRBJ1-5; D might be TRBD1 (6 bases). The CDR3 sequence is 15 residues long. V was clipped by 0 bases and J by 4 bases, with 10 bases between them. Germline V gene data show CDR1 as MGHRA and CDR2 as YSYEKL. This CDR3 is CASSQETGVNQPQHF. The CDR3 bases that were read are TGCGCCAGCAGCCAAGAGACAGGAGTTAATCAGCCC.

This clone was detected ten times or more. Read coverage stops 3 residues before the CDR3 terminus; the germline J gene supplies the remainder. This rearrangement joins TRBV7-8 to TRBJ1-1; 8 bases are shared with TRBD1. The germline V gene has CDR1 SGHVS and CDR2 FQNEAQ. Trimming cost V 3 bases and J 4 bases; bases outside gene matches: 4. The CDR3 sequence is 14 residues long. The CDR3 sequence: CASSLGTGTTEAFF. The part of the CDR3 DNA that was read is TGTGCCAGCAGCTTGGGGACAGGAACCACTGAA.

This clone was recorded at least ten times. The read terminates 3 residues ahead of where the CDR3 ends, so the germline J gene completes it. The chain joins TRBV7-9 to TRBJ1-2; no reliable D call. This CDR3 is 11 amino acids long. V was trimmed by 5 bases and J by 4 bases, leaving 5 bases between them. Germline CDR1 SEHNR, CDR2 FQNEAQ (reference sequence). CDR3 DNA (partial): TGTGCCAGCAGCCTACTCTATGGC. This sequence encodes CASSLLYG. The whole CDR3 protein is CASSLLYGYTF.

This clone was seen at least ten times. The read comes to an end 3 residues before the CDR3 does, leaving the germline J gene to fill in the end. The chain employs TRBV5-4 and TRBJ2-7; unclear D gene. The CDR3 consists of 12 residues. CDR1 is SGHNT and CDR2 is YYREEE in the germline V gene (reference sequence). V dropped 3 bases and J dropped 2 bases, with 6 bases sitting between them. Here the CDR3 reads CASSSLTYEQYF. The CDR3 DNA, read in part, is TGTGCCAGCAGCTCGTTAACCTACGAG.

This clone has ten or more counts. The DNA ends 3 residues before the CDR3 does, and the rest of the CDR3 is filled in from the germline J gene. This rearrangement joins TRBV30 to TRBJ2-7; weak D call: TRBD1 (5 bases). The ends were cut back, 0 bases at V and 2 bases at J, with 11 bases in the middle. Germline loops: CDR1 GTSNPN, CDR2 SVGIG (reference sequence). This CDR3 contains 14 residues. The CDR3 protein is CAWSVNPGTYEQYF. The CDR3 DNA, read in part, is TGTGCCTGGAGTGTCAACCCAGGGACCTACGAG.

This clone came up many times. The read terminates 3 residues before the CDR3 end, so the remaining end is supplied by the germline J gene. J is TRBJ2-1 and V is TRBV20-1; 11 bases align to TRBD2. CDR1 is DFQATT, CDR2 SNEGSKA, per germline (reference sequence). J gave up 8 bases and V 7 bases, and 7 bases lay outside the gene matches. This CDR3 is built from 13 residues. CDR3 loop: CSGLAGGIDEQFF. The CDR3 DNA, read in part, is TGCAGTGGGTTAGCGGGAGGGATAGATGAG.

At least ten counts were recorded for this clone. The read terminates 3 residues ahead of where the CDR3 ends, so the germline J gene completes it. The V and J genes are TRBV4-1 and TRBJ2-2, with D unclear. The CDR3 is 16 residues long. The germline V gene has CDR1 MGHRA and CDR2 YSYEKL. Trimming left V 1 base short and J 5 bases short, with 14 bases between. Incomplete CDR3 DNA: TGCGCCAGCAGCCAAGTTTACGGGTCGAGGACCGGGGAG. It translates to CASSQVYGSRTGE. The whole CDR3 region reads CASSQVYGSRTGELFF.

This clone has a count of ten or more. The read halts 3 residues ahead of the CDR3 end, with the missing end drawn from the germline J gene. V and J are TRBV2 and TRBJ2-1, with D maybe TRBD2 (5 bases). V was shortened by 7 bases and J by 4 bases, with 11 bases between the two germline ends. The CDR3 spans 13 residues. Per the germline V gene, CDR1 is SNHLY and CDR2 is FYNNEI. This CDR3 reads CASKDGLYNEQFF. CDR3 DNA (partial): TGTGCCAGCAAGGACGGACTTTACAATGAG. Full variable domain (missing parts from reference TRBV2 and TRBJ2-1): EPEVTQTPSHQVTQMGQEVILRCVPISNHLYFYWYRQILGQKVEFLVSFYNNEISEKSEIFDDQFSVERPDGSNFTLKIRSTKLEDSAMYFCASKDGLYNEQFFGPGTRLTVL.

This clone was counted ten times or more. The read terminates 3 residues ahead of where the CDR3 ends, so the germline J gene completes it. This chain uses TRBV5-1 with TRBJ2-7, with TRBD2 as a possible D gene (6 bases). V lost 4 bases and J 6 bases, leaving 17 bases between the germline ends. The CDR3 covers 14 residues. CDR1 and CDR2 (germline): SGHRS, YFSETQ. The CDR3 loop reads CASSPAGGPREQYF. The CDR3 DNA, read in part, is TGCGCCAGCAGCCCAGCGGGCGGCCCGCGCGAG. Full variable domain (rest looked up from reference TRBV5-1 and TRBJ2-7): KAGVTQTPRYLIKTRGQQVTLSCSPISGHRSVSWYQQTPGQGLQFLFEYFSETQRNKGNFPGRFSGRQFSNSRSEMNVSTLELGDSALYLCASSPAGGPREQYFGPGTRLTVT.

There are many counts of this clone. The read is 3 residues too short to cover the CDR3 end, so that end is filled in from the germline J gene. The chain couples TRBV5-1 to TRBJ2-2; 10 bases are shared with TRBD2. The V gene's germline CDR1 is SGHRS and CDR2 YFSETQ. The junction had 15 bases not matched to a gene; V was cut back by 0 bases and J by 7 bases. This CDR3 comprises 19 residues. This chain's CDR3 is CASSLGREYSGRRIGELFF. The covered CDR3 bases are TGCGCCAGCAGCTTGGGTCGTGAATATAGCGGGAGGAGGATCGGGGAG.

In its sample, this clone was seen many times. Read data end 3 residues before the CDR3 end; the end is taken from the germline J gene. The rearrangement links TRBV2 to TRBJ2-3; 14 bases are a match to TRBD2. This CDR3 is built from 16 residues. Germline assignment: CDR1 SNHLY and CDR2 FYNNEI. The V segment lost 5 bases and the J segment 6 bases; nucleotides outside the gene matches: 7. CDR3 bases read: TGTGCCAGCAGTTACGGGACTAGCGGGAGTTATGATACG. Translation: CASSYGTSGSYDT. The entire CDR3 sequence reads CASSYGTSGSYDTQYF. The whole variable domain, filled in from reference TRBV2 and TRBJ2-3, reads EPEVTQTPSHQVTQMGQEVILRCVPISNHLYFYWYRQILGQKVEFLVSFYNNEISEKSEIFDDQFSVERPDGSNFTLKIRSTKLEDSAMYFCASSYGTSGSYDTQYFGPGTRLTVL.

This clone was counted many times. The read halts 3 residues ahead of the CDR3 end, with the missing end drawn from the germline J gene. The chain is built from TRBV5-1 and TRBJ1-5; perhaps TRBD1 as D (6 bases). Per germline, CDR1 SGHRS and CDR2 YFSETQ. V lost 4 bases and J lost 2, with 13 bases in between. The CDR3 totals 15 residues. CDR3 in amino acids: CASSPGGGGNQPQHF. CDR3 DNA (partial): TGCGCCAGCAGCCCCGGAGGGGGAGGCAATCAGCCC.

This clone was detected a few times. The read halts 3 residues ahead of the CDR3 end, with the missing end drawn from the germline J gene. The rearrangement links TRBV18 to TRBJ1-1; D is uncertain. CDR3 length: 11 residues. The V and J ends lost 4 bases and 7 bases respectively, with 7 bases between them. From germline, CDR1 is KGHSH and CDR2 LQKENI. The CDR3 sequence is CASSLTDEAFF. The sequenced CDR3 bases are TGTGCCAGCTCACTTACAGATGAA.

This clone was detected many times. Read sequence stops 3 residues before the CDR3 end, and the germline J gene provides the missing end. The rearrangement links TRBV2 to TRBJ1-5; TRBD1 aligns across 8 bases. V dropped 2 bases and J dropped 7; count of bases not matched to a gene: 4. The germline V gene encodes CDR1 SNHLY and CDR2 FYNNEI. This CDR3 region has 14 residues. The CDR3 here is CASSERQGFQPQHF. CDR3 DNA, as far as it was read: TGTGCCAGCAGTGAAAGACAGGGGTTCCAGCCC.

The sample holds many counts of this clone. The observed sequence ends 3 residues before the CDR3 terminus, with the missing tail filled in from the germline J gene. The chain couples TRBV15 to TRBJ2-5; possibly TRBD1 for D (5 bases). Per germline, CDR1 LNHNV and CDR2 YYDKDF (reference sequence). V shed 7 bases and J shed 1 base, with 13 bases lying between them. This CDR3 is built from 14 residues. This CDR3 reads CATKTRQTQETQYF. The CDR3 bases that were read are TGTGCCACCAAAACCCGACAGACCCAAGAGACC.